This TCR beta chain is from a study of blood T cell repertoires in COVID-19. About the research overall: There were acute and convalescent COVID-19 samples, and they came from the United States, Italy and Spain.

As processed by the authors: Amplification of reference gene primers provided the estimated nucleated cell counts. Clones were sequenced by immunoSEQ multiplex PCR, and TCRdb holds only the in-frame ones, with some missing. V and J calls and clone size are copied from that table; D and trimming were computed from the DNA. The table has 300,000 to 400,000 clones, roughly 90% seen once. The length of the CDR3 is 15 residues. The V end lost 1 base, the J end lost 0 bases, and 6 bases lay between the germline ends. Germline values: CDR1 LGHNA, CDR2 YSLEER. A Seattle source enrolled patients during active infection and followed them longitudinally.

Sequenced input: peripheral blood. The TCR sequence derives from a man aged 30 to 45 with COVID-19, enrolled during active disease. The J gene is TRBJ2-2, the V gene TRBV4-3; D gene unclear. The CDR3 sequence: CASSQGTANTGELFF. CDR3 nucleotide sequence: TGCGCCAGCAGCCAAGGCACTGCGAACACCGGGGAGCTGTTTTTT.